These T cell receptor beta chains were read from a single sample in a study of blood T cells in healthy people across ages. TCRdb passed the 5' RACE reads through MiXCR, listing each CDR3 protein once. This sample has roughly 1,500,000 distinct CDR3 sequences, with 30% to 40% found just once. Source material: blood. The receptors were sampled from a woman aged 30 to 39 in good health. Both conserved end residues are part of each CDR3. The order of the fields is clone size, D gene, CDR3 length, V gene, J gene, CDR3 protein, CDR3 DNA. The D gene is left open where the match is weak. The listing skips clone size in some rows; elsewhere it reads once, few, many or a size class.

>few|NA|13|TRBV5-1|TRBJ2-5
CASRALPQETQYF
TGCGCCAGCAGGGCCCTACCTCAAGAGACCCAGTACTTC
>NA|NA|15|TRBV6-1|TRBJ2-1
CASKKLRGNHNEQFF
TGTGCCAGCAAGAAACTAAGGGGCAATCACAATGAGCAGTTCTTC
>many|TRBD1|12|TRBV9|TRBJ1-2
CASQRDSYGYTF
TGTGCCAGCCAGCGGGACAGCTATGGCTACACCTTC
>NA|TRBD1|15|TRBV20-1|TRBJ2-7
CSARDTHRGRYEQYF
TGCAGTGCTAGAGATACCCACAGGGGACGCTACGAGCAGTACTTC
>once|NA|13|TRBV30|TRBJ2-7
CAWSAGSAYEQYF
TGTGCCTGGAGTGCCGGCAGCGCCTACGAGCAGTACTTC
>NA|NA|16|TRBV9|TRBJ1-4
CASSVEGGRINEKLFF
TGTGCCAGCAGCGTAGAAGGGGGACGGATTAATGAAAAACTGTTTTTT
>many|TRBD2|16|TRBV20-1|TRBJ2-3
CSARDLGAGDSTTQYF
TGCAGTGCTAGAGATCTTGGGGCGGGGGACTCAACTACGCAGTATTTT
>NA|NA|12|TRBV30|TRBJ1-2
CAWSFLGYGYTF
TGTGCCTGGAGTTTCCTTGGGTATGGCTACACCTTC
>few|TRBD2|16|TRBV5-1|TRBJ2-1
CASSLGELAGHNEQFF
TGCGCCAGCAGCTTGGGAGAGTTAGCGGGGCACAATGAGCAGTTCTTC
>few|NA|16|TRBV6-5|TRBJ2-2
CASSPHGHLGTGELFF
TGTGCCAGCAGCCCACACGGACACCTTGGTACCGGGGAGCTGTTTTTT
>once|TRBD2|16|TRBV11-2|TRBJ2-3
CASSFLAGGGADTRYF
TGTGCCAGCAGCTTCCTAGCGGGAGGGGGGGCAGATACGCGGTATTTT
>NA|TRBD2|15|TRBV6-1|TRBJ2-3
CASTYRLAGTDTQYF
TGTGCCAGCACGTACAGGCTAGCGGGGACAGATACGCAGTATTTT
>few|NA|14|TRBV7-9|TRBJ2-1
CASSLERGAVEQFF
TGTGCCAGCAGCTTAGAACGGGGGGCGGTTGAGCAGTTCTTC
>few|NA|13|TRBV20-1|TRBJ1-6
CSARPLPNSPLHF
TGCAGTGCTAGACCCCTCCCAAATTCACCCCTCCACTTT
>NA|TRBD1|17|TRBV28|TRBJ2-7
CASSGRERTGGLYEQYF
TGTGCCAGCAGTGGCAGAGAACGGACAGGGGGCCTGTACGAGCAGTACTTC
>NA|NA|16|TRBV9|TRBJ2-5
CASSVESGSGRETQYF
TGTGCCAGCAGCGTAGAATCCGGGAGCGGTAGGGAGACCCAGTACTTC
>NA|NA|15|TRBV11-2|TRBJ2-1
CASSPEAGQYNERFF
TGTGCCAGCAGCCCAGAGGCGGGACAATACAATGAGCGGTTCTTC
>NA|NA|15|TRBV4-2|TRBJ2-2
CASSQVNRGGGELFF
TGTGCCAGCAGCCAGGTTAACAGGGGAGGCGGGGAGCTGTTTTTT
>few|NA|11|TRBV29-1|TRBJ2-7
CSVDLGVEQYF
TGCAGCGTTGACCTAGGGGTCGAGCAGTACTTC
>many|TRBD2|15|TRBV4-2|TRBJ2-1
CASSQTSGGADEQFF
TGTGCCAGCAGCCAAACTAGCGGGGGGGCCGATGAGCAGTTCTTC
>few|NA|15|TRBV9|TRBJ1-2
CASSVAGGQDYGYTF
TGTGCCAGCAGCGTAGCCGGGGGGCAGGACTATGGCTACACCTTC
>few|NA|16|TRBV3-1|TRBJ1-2
CASSQDSSTVGRGYTF
TGTGCCAGCAGCCAAGATAGCTCCACGGTAGGCAGGGGCTACACCTTC
>few|NA|14|TRBV20-1|TRBJ2-7
CSARDLKGAYEQYF
TGCAGTGCTAGAGATTTGAAAGGGGCCTACGAGCAGTACTTC
>NA|TRBD2|14|TRBV12-3/TRBV12-4|TRBJ2-1
CASSYGLAYNEQFF
TGTGCCAGCAGCTACGGACTAGCCTACAATGAGCAGTTCTTC
>NA|TRBD1|17|TRBV11-1|TRBJ2-7
CASSSPQGAYFGGEQYF
TGTGCCAGCAGCTCCCCCCAGGGGGCTTATTTCGGAGGCGAGCAGTACTTC
>few|NA|13|TRBV5-1|TRBJ2-5
CASGRSNQGTQYF
TGCGCCAGCGGACGATCCAACCAAGGGACCCAGTACTTC
>few|TRBD2|15|TRBV29-1|TRBJ2-1
CSVGWTSEIYNEQFF
TGCAGCGTTGGGTGGACTAGCGAGATCTACAATGAGCAGTTCTTC
>NA|TRBD2|17|TRBV5-1|TRBJ2-3
CASSLAVAGGPADTQYF
TGCGCCAGCAGCTTGGCCGTAGCGGGGGGGCCTGCAGATACGCAGTATTTT